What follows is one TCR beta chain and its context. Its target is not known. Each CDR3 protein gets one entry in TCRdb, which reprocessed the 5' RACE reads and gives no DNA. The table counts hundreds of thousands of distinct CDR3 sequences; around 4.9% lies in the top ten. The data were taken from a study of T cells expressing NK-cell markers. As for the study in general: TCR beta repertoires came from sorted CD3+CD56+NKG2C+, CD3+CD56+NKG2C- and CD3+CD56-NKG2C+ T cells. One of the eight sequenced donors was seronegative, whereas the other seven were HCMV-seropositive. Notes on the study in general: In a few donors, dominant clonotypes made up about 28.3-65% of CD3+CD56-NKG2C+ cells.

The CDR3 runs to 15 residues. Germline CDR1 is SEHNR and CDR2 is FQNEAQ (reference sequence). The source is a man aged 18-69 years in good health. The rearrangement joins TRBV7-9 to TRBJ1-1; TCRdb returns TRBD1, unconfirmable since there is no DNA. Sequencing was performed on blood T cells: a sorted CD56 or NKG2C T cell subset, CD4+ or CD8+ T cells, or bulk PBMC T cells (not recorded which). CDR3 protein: CASSRITGVSTEAFF. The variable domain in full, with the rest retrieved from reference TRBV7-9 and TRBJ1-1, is DTGVSQNPRHKITKRGQNVTFRCDPISEHNRLYWYRQTLGQGPEFLTYFQNEAQLEKSRLLSDRFSAERPKGSFSTLEIQRTEQGDSAMYLCASSRITGVSTEAFFGQGTRLTVV.